The rows below give T cell receptor beta chains drawn from one sample of a study of shared clonotypes between healthy human individuals. The repertoire was sequenced with immunoSEQ multiplex PCR; TCRdb's copy has only in-frame clones and lacks some. This table holds about 2,100,000 clones, approximately 94% found once. Source material: naive CD8+ T cells from PBMCs. The source of these receptors is a man aged 18 to 29 in good health. Some clones in this sample may be carry-over from other donors' samples. Each CDR3 is given with its conserved first and last residue. Each record gives: V gene, D gene, J gene, CDR3 DNA, CDR3 protein. A D gene is named only where the DNA matches it firmly.

v_gene: TRBV7-9; d_gene: .; j_gene: TRBJ2-7; CDR3nt: TGTGCCAGCAGCTTAGTGGCAGACGAGCAGTACTTC; CDR3aa: CASSLVADEQYF
v_gene: TRBV28; d_gene: .; j_gene: TRBJ2-7; CDR3nt: TGTGCCAGCAGTTTCCACCGGGCCTACGAGCAGTACTTC; CDR3aa: CASSFHRAYEQYF
v_gene: TRBV7-9; d_gene: .; j_gene: TRBJ1-1; CDR3nt: TGTGCCAGCAGCATCCTTAGAGGGGAAGGGGCTTTCTTT; CDR3aa: CASSILRGEGAFF
v_gene: TRBV27; d_gene: TRBD1; j_gene: TRBJ2-3; CDR3nt: TGTGCCAGCAGTCCACCGGGACAGGGGGCATTAAGGGATACGCAGTATTTT; CDR3aa: CASSPPGQGALRDTQYF
v_gene: TRBV28; d_gene: .; j_gene: TRBJ1-5; CDR3nt: TGTGCCAGCAGTTTTGGAGGTAGGCAGCCCCAGCATTTT; CDR3aa: CASSFGGRQPQHF
v_gene: TRBV7-8; d_gene: .; j_gene: TRBJ2-1; CDR3nt: TGTGCCAGCAGCTTAGAGGACGGGAACCTATACAATGAGCAGTTCTTC; CDR3aa: CASSLEDGNLYNEQFF
v_gene: TRBV7-6; d_gene: .; j_gene: TRBJ2-1; CDR3nt: TGTGCCAGCAGCTTAGAAGACAGGGACTACCGAGGAAACAATGAGCAGTTCTTC; CDR3aa: CASSLEDRDYRGNNEQFF
v_gene: TRBV27; d_gene: .; j_gene: TRBJ2-3; CDR3nt: TGTGCCAGCAGTTTGGTAGCCACAGATACGCAGTATTTT; CDR3aa: CASSLVATDTQYF
v_gene: TRBV19; d_gene: .; j_gene: TRBJ2-6; CDR3nt: TGTGCCAGTAGTCTTTCCCTCTCTGGGGCCAACGTCCTGACTTTC; CDR3aa: CASSLSLSGANVLTF
v_gene: TRBV7-9; d_gene: TRBD2; j_gene: TRBJ2-1; CDR3nt: TGTGCCAGCAGCTTAGTACTAGCGATAAGCTCCTACAATGAGCAGTTCTTC; CDR3aa: CASSLVLAISSYNEQFF
v_gene: TRBV30; d_gene: .; j_gene: TRBJ2-7; CDR3nt: TGTGCCTGGACCCCGGGACTTCTCCTGGGGGAGCAGTACTTC; CDR3aa: CAWTPGLLLGEQYF
v_gene: TRBV7-9; d_gene: .; j_gene: TRBJ2-1; CDR3nt: TGTGCCAGCAGCTTACAGCCAACAAGGGAGCAGTTCTTC; CDR3aa: CASSLQPTREQFF